A selection of T cell receptor beta chains follows, all from one sample in a study of tumor-infiltrating lymphocytes in localized non-small cell lung cancer. Repertoires were generated with immunoSEQ multiplex PCR, while TCRdb's copy carries only in-frame clones and drops some. The repertoire holds 6,600 or so clones, with 74% as singletons. Sequencing was carried out using lung tumor tissue. The receptors here all came from a human donor with non-small cell lung cancer. The CDR3 runs from the conserved cysteine through the conserved F or W. D genes are given only for firm matches. Rows give clone size only sometimes, using once, few, many, or a class for an expanded clone.

j_gene	d_gene	abundance	v_gene	CDR3aa	CDR3nt
TRBJ2-7	TRBD1	NA	TRBV7-6	CASSPRDRGSEQYF	TGTGCCAGCAGCCCACGGGACAGAGGTAGCGAGCAGTACTTC
TRBJ1-1	NA	NA	TRBV5-1	CASSSRTELSEAFF	TGCGCCAGCAGCTCAAGGACAGAGCTGTCTGAAGCTTTCTTT
TRBJ1-6	NA	few	TRBV19	CASRPQGQFSPLHF	TGTGCCAGTAGACCCCAAGGACAGTTTTCACCCCTCCACTTT
TRBJ2-3	NA	NA	TRBV4-1	CASSRTGRTQYF	TGCGCCAGCAGCCGAACAGGGAGGACGCAGTATTTT
TRBJ1-1	NA	NA	TRBV19	CASSRNTEAFF	TGTGCCAGTAGCAGAAACACTGAAGCTTTCTTT
TRBJ2-5	NA	NA	TRBV2	CASSEETQYF	TGTGCCAGCAGTGAAGAGACCCAGTACTTC
TRBJ1-1	NA	once	TRBV28	CASSHNYWNTEAFF	TGTGCCAGCAGCCACAACTACTGGAACACTGAAGCTTTCTTT
TRBJ1-1	NA	once	TRBV27	CASSPTAGGPGRAFF	TGTGCCAGCAGTCCTACGGCGGGCGGGCCCGGGAGAGCTTTCTTT
TRBJ1-2	NA	NA	TRBV15	CATSPTSRVDYGYTF	TGTGCCACCAGCCCGACTAGCAGGGTCGACTATGGCTACACCTTC
TRBJ1-2	NA	few	TRBV5-4	CASSTRGGIGYGYTF	TGTGCCAGCAGCACGCGGGGAGGTATTGGATATGGCTACACCTTC
TRBJ1-2	NA	NA	TRBV14	CASSPWGRLHGYTF	TGTGCCAGCAGCCCTTGGGGGAGGCTTCATGGCTACACCTTC
TRBJ2-2	NA	once	TRBV6-1	CASSEWVNTGELFF	TGTGCCAGCAGTGAATGGGTTAACACCGGGGAGCTGTTTTTT
TRBJ2-5	NA	NA	TRBV29-1	CSGFGTAYQETQYF	TGCAGCGGTTTCGGGACGGCGTACCAAGAGACCCAGTACTTC
TRBJ2-7	NA	NA	TRBV4-1	CASSQEDAGTYEQYF	TGCGCCAGCAGCCAAGAAGATGCAGGGACCTACGAGCAGTACTTC
TRBJ1-1	NA	NA	TRBV4-2	CASSPRTVGNTEAFF	TGTGCCAGCAGCCCAAGGACAGTGGGGAACACTGAAGCTTTCTTT
TRBJ2-7	TRBD1	few	TRBV2	CASSEGTGGIYEQYF	TGTGCCAGCAGTGAGGGGACAGGGGGCATCTACGAGCAGTACTTC
TRBJ1-1	NA	NA	TRBV28	CASSTTNTEAFF	TGTGCCAGCAGTACAACGAACACTGAAGCTTTCTTT
TRBJ2-5	TRBD1	NA	TRBV25-1	CASSDGRGTAQETQYF	TGTGCCAGCAGTGACGGACGTGGGACAGCCCAAGAGACCCAGTACTTC
TRBJ2-5	NA	once	TRBV28	CATAGYQETQYF	TGTGCCACCGCAGGGTATCAAGAGACCCAGTACTTC
TRBJ2-5	NA	NA	TRBV29-1	CSVAWGRQETQYF	TGCAGCGTTGCATGGGGGCGTCAGGAGACCCAGTACTTC
TRBJ1-2	TRBD1	NA	TRBV25-1	CASSEWTGLYGYTF	TGTGCCAGCAGTGAATGGACAGGGCTCTATGGCTACACCTTC
TRBJ2-3	TRBD1	NA	TRBV5-1	CASSLGQGMDTQYF	TGCGCCAGCAGCTTGGGACAGGGTATGGATACGCAGTATTTT
TRBJ2-5	NA	NA	TRBV29-1	CSATGGGETQYF	TGCAGCGCTACAGGGGGAGGGGAGACCCAGTACTTC
TRBJ2-3	NA	once	TRBV13	CASSPRLGGTDTQYF	TGTGCCAGCAGCCCCCGGCTGGGGGGCACAGATACGCAGTATTTT
TRBJ1-5	TRBD1	NA	TRBV9	CASSGGQGNQPQHF	TGTGCCAGCAGCGGAGGACAGGGCAATCAGCCCCAGCATTTT
TRBJ1-4	TRBD1	NA	TRBV18	CASSSGQGEYNEKLFF	TGTGCCAGCTCAAGTGGACAGGGTGAATATAATGAAAAACTGTTTTTT
TRBJ2-5	TRBD2	NA	TRBV2	CASSATLAGGQETQYF	TGTGCCAGCAGTGCGACTTTAGCGGGGGGACAAGAGACCCAGTACTTC
TRBJ2-2	NA	NA	TRBV6-6	CASRTGNTGELFF	TGTGCCAGCAGGACAGGGAACACCGGGGAGCTGTTTTTT
TRBJ1-1	NA	NA	TRBV6-5	CASSYSIQGTTEAFF	TGTGCCAGCAGTTACTCTATCCAGGGGACCACTGAAGCTTTCTTT
TRBJ1-2	TRBD1	NA	TRBV9	CASSLRQGEGYTF	TGTGCCAGCAGCCTCAGACAGGGTGAGGGCTACACCTTC
TRBJ2-5	TRBD2	few	TRBV4-2	CASSLGTSGSQETQYF	TGTGCCAGCAGCCTCGGGACTAGCGGGAGCCAAGAGACCCAGTACTTC
TRBJ2-7	TRBD2	few	TRBV5-1	CASTNSPGGNYEQYF	TGCGCCAGCACTAACTCTCCGGGGGGTAACTACGAGCAGTACTTC
TRBJ1-1	NA	NA	TRBV7-9	CASSSRALTEAFF	TGTGCCAGCAGCTCAAGGGCTTTGACTGAAGCTTTCTTT
TRBJ2-7	TRBD1	NA	TRBV7-6	CASSLARGQGSEQYF	TGTGCCAGCAGCTTAGCGCGGGGACAGGGCTCCGAGCAGTACTTC
TRBJ1-1	NA	large	TRBV6-5	CASSYSGGTEAFF	TGTGCCAGCAGTTACAGCGGGGGCACTGAAGCTTTCTTT
TRBJ2-3	NA	NA	TRBV7-8	CAGAGTGTDTQYF	TGTGCCGGCGCGGGCACCGGCACAGATACGCAGTATTTT
TRBJ2-1	NA	NA	TRBV4-3	CASSQDPGGYYNEQFF	TGCGCCAGCAGCCAAGATCCCGGGGGCTATTACAATGAGCAGTTCTTC
TRBJ2-5	NA	NA	TRBV5-6	CASSLGQKQETQYF	TGTGCCAGCAGCTTGGGACAGAAGCAAGAGACCCAGTACTTC
TRBJ1-1	TRBD1	NA	TRBV29-1	CSVKNRDRLFEAFF	TGCAGCGTAAAGAACCGGGACAGACTCTTTGAAGCTTTCTTT
TRBJ2-4	NA	few	TRBV14	CASSQVGSSRNIQYF	TGTGCCAGCAGCCAAGTAGGCTCCAGCAGGAACATTCAGTACTTC
TRBJ1-3	NA	NA	TRBV9	CASAQETGNTIYF	TGTGCCTCCGCCCAGGAGACTGGAAACACCATATATTTT
TRBJ2-1	NA	medium-sized	TRBV11-2	CASSLGSNEQFF	TGTGCCAGCAGCTTAGGAAGCAATGAGCAGTTCTTC
TRBJ1-1	NA	few	TRBV18	CASSPVGGSEAFF	TGTGCCAGCTCACCAGTGGGGGGGTCTGAAGCTTTCTTT
TRBJ2-2	TRBD1	NA	TRBV6-6	CASLGAGGTGELFF	TGTGCCAGCCTGGGGGCAGGGGGCACCGGGGAGCTGTTTTTT
TRBJ2-7	NA	NA	TRBV6-6	CASMDTSSYEQYF	TGTGCCAGCATGGACACGAGCTCCTACGAGCAGTACTTC
TRBJ1-1	NA	NA	TRBV6-5	CASSYRHILQATEAFF	TGTGCCAGCAGTTACCGACACATCCTACAGGCCACTGAAGCTTTCTTT
TRBJ2-5	NA	once	TRBV7-3	CASSLSGMETQYF	TGTGCCAGCAGCTTATCAGGGATGGAGACCCAGTACTTC
TRBJ2-7	NA	once	TRBV7-9	CASSPSTLFPYEQYF	TGTGCCAGCAGCCCTTCGACACTTTTTCCGTACGAGCAGTACTTC
TRBJ2-1	TRBD1	NA	TRBV5-1	CASSLTGTGGNEQFF	TGCGCCAGCAGCTTAACCGGGACAGGGGGCAATGAGCAGTTCTTC